This TCR beta chain derives from a study of blood T cell repertoires in COVID-19. Study at large: The origin of the acute and convalescent COVID-19 samples was the United States, Italy and Spain. PBMCs, B-cell-depleted T cells, or T cells were the source of the cDNA or gDNA that made up the material.

In the source study's methods: It was from reference gene primer amplification that nucleated cell counts were estimated. Produced via immunoSEQ multiplex PCR; TCRdb's table is partial and in-frame only. The DNA was the basis for D and trimming; V, J and clone size are from that table. The table lists over 65,000 clones, around four fifths of them singletons, with 18% in the top ten. CDR1 is LNHDA, CDR2 SQIVND, per germline (reference sequence). The CDR3 is 15 amino acids. Deletions cut 1 base from V and 0 bases from J, with 4 bases between. The genes are TRBV19 and TRBJ2-6; D remains unclear. Sequencing was done on a sample of peripheral blood. The clonotype originates from a man older than 75 with active or convalescent COVID-19. CDR3 bases: TGTGCCAGTAGTATAGGAGACTCTGGGGCCAACGTCCTGACTTTC. Protein: CASSIGDSGANVLTF.